Listed here are 5 T cell receptor beta chains from one sample, sequenced in a study of control samples from healthy donors and cancer patients. Data came from immunoSEQ multiplex PCR; TCRdb stores just in-frame clones and leaves some out. Counted here are around 94,000 clones, about 91% occurring once; the ten biggest clones make up about 2.5%. Sequenced input: blood. The receptors derive from a woman aged 18-30 years in good health.

The gene calls are TRBV11-2 and TRBJ2-5; unclear D gene. This CDR3 spans 14 amino acids. CDR1 and CDR2 (germline): SGHAT, FQNNGV. The ends were cut back, 6 bases at V and 2 bases at J, with 13 bases in the middle. DNA for the CDR3: TGTGCCAGCAGTCTTAGTTACAGTCAAGAGACCCAGTACTTC. Residues: CASSLSYSQETQYF. Looking up the rest from reference TRBV11-2 and TRBJ2-5 gives the full variable domain: EAGVAQSPRYKIIEKRQSVAFWCNPISGHATLYWYQQILGQGPKLLIQFQNNGVVDDSQLPKDRFSAERLKGVDSTLKIQPAKLEDSAVYLCASSLSYSQETQYFGPGTRLLVL.

V gene TRBV3-1 (or the pseudogene TRBV3-2) combines with J gene TRBJ2-7, with 9 bases that match TRBD2. The CDR3 is made up of 14 amino acids. With V trimmed by 7 bases and J by 0 bases, 4 bases remained unmatched. The germline gives CDR1 LGHDT, CDR2 YNNKEL (reference sequence). Here the CDR3 reads CASTLTSGSYEQYF. The CDR3 DNA follows: TGTGCCAGCACGCTGACTAGCGGCTCCTACGAGCAGTACTTC.

The chain is built from TRBV12-2 and TRBJ1-1; the table's D call TRBD1 went unverified against the DNA. TRBV12-2 is an annotated pseudogene. The CDR3 sequence is 13 residues long. The CDR3 DNA sequence: TGTGCAAGTCACCCGGACAGGGAGACTGAAGCTTTCTTT. It specifies CASHPDRETEAFF.

V gene TRBV29-1 combines with J gene TRBJ2-5, with D tentatively TRBD1 (6 bases). Germline CDR1 SQVTM, CDR2 ANQGSEA. Trimming cost V 3 bases and J 3 bases, with 8 bases left between them. The CDR3 sequence is 12 residues long. CDR3 in DNA: TGCAGCGTTGAGGGGGCTAAAGAGACCCAGTACTTC. Translating gives CSVEGAKETQYF.

This chain uses TRBV5-1 with TRBJ1-2; TRBD1 agrees at 8 bases. This CDR3 has 14 amino acids. CDR1 is SGHRS and CDR2 is YFSETQ in the germline V gene. Trimming removed 6 bases from V and 5 bases from J; junction bases left unmatched: 9. The CDR3 DNA follows: TGCGCCAGCACCCCGACAGGGGCCTTATATGGCTACACCTTC. Residues: CASTPTGALYGYTF.